Here is one T cell receptor beta chain with its context. Antigen: not known. This CDR3 has 16 residues. Looked up from germline, CDR1 is LNHDA and CDR2 is SQIVND (reference sequence). V lost 6 bases and J lost 0; bases outside the gene matches: 4. Unique molecular identifiers tagged the TCR beta cDNA libraries. One entry per CDR3 protein, called by TCRdb with MiXCR from the PCR reads. In the table there are over 700,000 distinct CDR3 sequences, 30% of which are singletons. These data belong to a study of post-analysis software for immune sequencing data. General study results and limits: Relative to controls, patients had a few TRBV segments at higher frequency, with TRBV5-6, TRBV5-1 and TRBV20-1 among these.

V gene TRBV19 combines with J gene TRBJ2-1; 11 nucleotides match TRBD2. The sample comprised blood. The receptor's source is a girl aged 10-17 years with multiple sclerosis. CDR3 bases: TGTGCCAGTAGAAGTAGCGGGGGGGCCTCCTACAATGAGCAGTTCTTC. Translation: CASRSSGGASYNEQFF. Complete variable domain (other parts from reference TRBV19 and TRBJ2-1): DGGITQSPKYLFRKEGQNVTLSCEQNLNHDAMYWYRQDPGQGLRLIYYSQIVNDFQKGDIAEGYSVSREKKESFPLTVTSAQKNPTAFYLCASRSSGGASYNEQFFGPGTRLTVL.